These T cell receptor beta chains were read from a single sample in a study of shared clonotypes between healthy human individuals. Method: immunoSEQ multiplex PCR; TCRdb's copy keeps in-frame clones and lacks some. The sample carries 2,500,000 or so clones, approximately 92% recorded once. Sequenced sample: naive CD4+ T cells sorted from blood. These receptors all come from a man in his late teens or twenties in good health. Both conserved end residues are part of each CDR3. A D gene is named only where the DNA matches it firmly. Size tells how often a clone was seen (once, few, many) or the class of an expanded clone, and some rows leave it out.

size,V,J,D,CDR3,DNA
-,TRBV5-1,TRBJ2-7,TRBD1,CASSLGTGPYEQYF,TGCGCCAGCAGCTTAGGGACAGGGCCATACGAGCAGTACTTC
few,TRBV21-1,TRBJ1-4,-,CASSKRESGREAANEKLFF,TGTGCCAGCAGCAAACGCGAATCGGGCAGGGAGGCGGCTAATGAAAAACTGTTTTTT
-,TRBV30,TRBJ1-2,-,CAWRESDRPYGYTF,TGTGCCTGGAGAGAAAGCGACAGGCCCTATGGCTACACCTTC
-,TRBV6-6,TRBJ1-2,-,CASSGAWTPNGYTF,TGTGCCAGCAGTGGAGCCTGGACACCGAATGGCTACACCTTC
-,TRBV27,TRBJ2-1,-,CASNEIPERYNEQFF,TGTGCCAGCAACGAAATACCGGAGCGCTACAATGAGCAGTTCTTC
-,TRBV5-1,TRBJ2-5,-,CASSSTREGETQYF,TGCGCCAGCAGCTCTACACGAGAGGGAGAGACCCAGTACTTC
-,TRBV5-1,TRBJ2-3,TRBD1,CASSLADREFSTDTQYF,TGCGCCAGCAGCTTGGCGGACAGGGAATTCTCCACAGATACGCAGTATTTT
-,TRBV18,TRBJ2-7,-,CASSPGTAYEQYF,TGTGCCAGCTCACCAGGGACCGCATACGAGCAGTACTTC
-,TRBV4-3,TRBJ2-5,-,CASSQGSYQETQYF,TGCGCCAGCAGCCAAGGATCGTACCAAGAGACCCAGTACTTC
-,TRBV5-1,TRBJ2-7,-,CASSPLGNYEQYF,TGCGCCAGCAGCCCGCTCGGAAACTACGAGCAGTACTTC
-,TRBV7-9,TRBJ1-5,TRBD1,CTSSLDLTGAGPQHF,TGTACCAGCAGCTTAGACCTGACAGGGGCCGGGCCCCAGCATTTT
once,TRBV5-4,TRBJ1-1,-,CASSLGGDVTEAFF,TGTGCCAGCAGCTTGGGGGGGGACGTAACTGAAGCTTTCTTT
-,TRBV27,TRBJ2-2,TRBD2,CASSPGLAGRRTGELFF,TGTGCCAGCAGCCCTGGACTAGCGGGAAGGCGGACCGGGGAGCTGTTTTTT
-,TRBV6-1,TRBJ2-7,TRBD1,CASSPGTGPYEQYF,TGTGCCAGCAGTCCCGGGACAGGGCCGTACGAGCAGTACTTC
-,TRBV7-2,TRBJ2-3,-,CASSLSGTFTDTQYF,TGTGCCAGCAGCTTATCGGGAACCTTCACAGATACGCAGTATTTT
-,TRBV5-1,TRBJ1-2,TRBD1,CASSPGTGGEGYTF,TGCGCCAGCAGCCCCGGGACAGGGGGCGAAGGCTACACCTTC
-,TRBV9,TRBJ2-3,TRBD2,CASSVDGLAGGRTDTQYF,TGTGCCAGCAGCGTAGATGGACTAGCGGGGGGGCGCACAGATACGCAGTATTTT
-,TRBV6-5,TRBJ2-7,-,CASSYFRSSSYEQYF,TGTGCCAGCAGTTACTTCAGGTCAAGCTCCTACGAGCAGTACTTC
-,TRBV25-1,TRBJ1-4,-,CASSEGRNEKLFF,TGTGCCAGCAGTGAAGGAAGGAATGAAAAACTGTTTTTT
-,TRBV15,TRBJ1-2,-,CATSRDSRYTF,TGTGCCACCAGCAGGGACAGTCGCTACACCTTC
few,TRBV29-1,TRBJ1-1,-,CSVATGNTEAFF,TGCAGCGTGGCCACAGGTAACACTGAAGCTTTCTTT
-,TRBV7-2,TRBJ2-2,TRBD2,CASSLGTSPSTGELFF,TGTGCCAGCAGCTTGGGGACTAGCCCCTCCACCGGGGAGCTGTTTTTT
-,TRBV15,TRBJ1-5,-,CATSRGDSNQPQHF,TGTGCCACCAGCAGAGGTGATAGCAATCAGCCCCAGCATTTT
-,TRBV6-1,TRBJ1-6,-,CASSDRGVDSPLHF,TGTGCCAGCAGTGACAGGGGTGTCGATTCACCCCTCCACTTT
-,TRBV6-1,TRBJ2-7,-,CASAGSNYNSYEQYF,TGTGCCAGCGCAGGATCGAACTACAACTCCTACGAGCAGTACTTC
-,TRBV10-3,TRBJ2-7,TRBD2,CAISYSTTSGRISREQYF,TGTGCCATCAGTTACTCTACCACTAGCGGGAGGATTTCGAGGGAGCAGTACTTC
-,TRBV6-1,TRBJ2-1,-,CASGQAYNEQFF,TGTGCCAGCGGACAAGCCTACAATGAGCAGTTCTTC
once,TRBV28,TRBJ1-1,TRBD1,CASRPTGGPTEAFF,TGTGCCAGCAGGCCGACAGGGGGCCCCACTGAAGCTTTCTTT
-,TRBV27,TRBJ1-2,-,CASSSHNRDSNYGYTF,TGTGCCAGCAGTTCCCATAACAGGGACTCTAACTATGGCTACACCTTC
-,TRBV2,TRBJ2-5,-,CASSLRWGETQYF,TGTGCCAGCAGCCTGCGCTGGGGGGAGACCCAGTACTTC
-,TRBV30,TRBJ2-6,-,CAWSVPGLYLSGANVLTF,TGTGCCTGGAGTGTACCGGGCCTTTACCTCTCTGGGGCCAACGTCCTGACTTTC
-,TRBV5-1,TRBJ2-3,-,CASSLERSSPDTQYF,TGCGCCAGCAGCTTGGAGAGGAGTTCCCCAGATACGCAGTATTTT
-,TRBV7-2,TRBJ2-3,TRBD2,CASMREPTSTDTQYF,TGTGCCAGCATGCGGGAGCCAACTAGCACAGATACGCAGTATTTT
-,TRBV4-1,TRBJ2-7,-,CASSQDLPPSQLTTPYEQYF,TGCGCCAGCAGCCAAGATTTACCCCCTTCGCAGCTGACTACCCCCTACGAGCAGTACTTC
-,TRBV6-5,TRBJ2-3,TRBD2,CASSRWGGGTDTQYF,TGTGCCAGCAGTCGCTGGGGGGGTGGGACAGATACGCAGTATTTT
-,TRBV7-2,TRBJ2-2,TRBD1,CASSSRTGGELFF,TGTGCCAGCAGCTCCCGGACAGGCGGGGAGCTGTTTTTT
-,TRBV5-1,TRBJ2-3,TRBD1,CASSLGGQSTDTQYF,TGCGCCAGCAGCTTGGGGGGACAGTCTACAGATACGCAGTATTTT
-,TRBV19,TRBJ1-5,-,CASSLGPGGNQPQHF,TGTGCCAGTAGCCTAGGACCCGGGGGCAATCAGCCCCAGCATTTT
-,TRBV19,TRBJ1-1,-,CASSVAENTEAFF,TGTGCCAGTAGTGTGGCAGAGAACACTGAAGCTTTCTTT
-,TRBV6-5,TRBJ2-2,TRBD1,CASNRDSTGELFF,TGTGCCAGCAACCGGGACAGCACCGGGGAGCTGTTTTTT
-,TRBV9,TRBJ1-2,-,CASSVDAGQGLGGYTF,TGTGCCAGCAGCGTAGATGCAGGGCAAGGCTTGGGAGGCTACACCTTC
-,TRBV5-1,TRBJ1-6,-,CASSLGEGGNSPLHF,TGCGCCAGCAGCTTGGGTGAGGGGGGTAATTCACCCCTCCACTTT
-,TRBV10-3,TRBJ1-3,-,CAISALLLSGNTIYF,TGTGCCATCAGTGCACTACTGCTCTCTGGAAACACCATATATTTT
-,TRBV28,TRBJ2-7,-,CASSKGGASYEQYF,TGTGCCAGCAGTAAAGGGGGGGCCAGTTACGAGCAGTACTTC
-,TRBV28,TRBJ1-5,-,CASSPNNQPQHF,TGTGCCAGCAGTCCGAACAATCAGCCCCAGCATTTT
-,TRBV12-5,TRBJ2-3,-,CASGRAPGLGTDTQYF,TGTGCTAGTGGTCGCGCCCCGGGACTGGGCACAGATACGCAGTATTTT
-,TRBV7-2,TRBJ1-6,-,CASSRVQGNWDSPLHF,TGTGCCAGCAGCCGAGTTCAGGGTAATTGGGATTCACCCCTCCACTTT
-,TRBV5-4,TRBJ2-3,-,CASSSTAVTDTQYF,TGTGCCAGCAGCTCAACAGCGGTCACAGATACGCAGTATTTT
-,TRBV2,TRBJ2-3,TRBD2,CASSHIGLADGTDTQYF,TGTGCCAGCAGTCATATCGGACTAGCGGACGGCACAGATACGCAGTATTTT
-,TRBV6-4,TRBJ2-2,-,CASSQQQGTTGELFF,TGTGCCAGCAGCCAACAACAGGGAACTACCGGGGAGCTGTTTTTT
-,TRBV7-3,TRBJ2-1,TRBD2,CASSQGAGEYNEQFF,TGTGCCAGCAGCCAGGGCGCGGGGGAGTACAATGAGCAGTTCTTC
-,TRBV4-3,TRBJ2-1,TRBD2,CASSHSDGRYNEQFF,TGCGCCAGCAGCCACAGCGACGGGAGGTACAATGAGCAGTTCTTC
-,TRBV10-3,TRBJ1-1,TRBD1,CAISEGTGGLNTEAFF,TGTGCCATCAGTGAGGGTACAGGGGGCCTTAACACTGAAGCTTTCTTT
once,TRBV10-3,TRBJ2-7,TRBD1,CAISPGQSYEQYF,TGTGCCATCAGCCCGGGACAGAGCTACGAGCAGTACTTC